This entry features one T cell receptor beta chain sequence. The assay was immunoSEQ multiplex PCR, and TCRdb's table has in-frame clones only and misses some. The sample records tens of thousands of clones, roughly 87% being singletons. This sample is drawn from a study of PD-L1 blockade in urothelial cancer. Study in general: Patients had been given 0 to 3 earlier chemotherapy regimens. Blood was tested 3 weeks (second dose) and 6 weeks into treatment.

The sample here was PBMCs, taken around atezolizumab (anti-PD-L1) treatment. The sequence came from a man aged 55 to 70 with urothelial cancer.

The CDR3 DNA reads TGTGCCAGCAGTTCGGACAGGGGAATGAACACTGAAGCTTTCTTT. Its protein product is CASSSDRGMNTEAFF. This chain joins TRBV27 and TRBJ1-1; 9 bases agree with TRBD1. The germline V gene has CDR1 MNHEY and CDR2 SMNVEV (reference sequence). The CDR3 runs 15 residues. J gave up 0 bases and V 4 bases, and 3 bases lay outside the gene matches.